These 22 T cell receptor beta chains came from one sample sequenced in a study of T cells after yellow fever vaccination. A single record per CDR3 protein comes from TCRdb applying MiXCR to the 5' RACE reads. The sample yields under 500,000 distinct CDR3 sequences, approximately 18% seen once. This sample comprised PBMCs, obtained before the yellow fever booster vaccination. The source of these receptors is a man aged 18 to 29 who received the YFV17D yellow fever vaccine.

This clonotype has more than one count but fewer than ten. V usage is TRBV6-5 and J usage is TRBJ1-2; D uncertain. V dropped 2 bases and J dropped 0 bases, with 7 bases sitting between them. The CDR3 has 14 amino acids. From germline, CDR1 is MNHEY and CDR2 SVGAGI. The CDR3, as DNA: TGTGCCAGCAGTTACGGGCAGTCTAACTATGGCTACACCTTC. It codes for CASSYGQSNYGYTF.

There are many counts of this clonotype. The CDR3 protein is CASGLFGGGYNEQFF. The CDR3 DNA sequence: TGTGCTAGTGGTTTGTTCGGGGGGGGATACAATGAGCAGTTCTTC. V usage is TRBV12-5 and J usage is TRBJ2-1; 8 bases are a match to TRBD2. There are 15 residues in the CDR3. Per the germline V gene, CDR1 is LGHNT and CDR2 is FRNRAP. V shed 2 bases and J 4 bases; nucleotides not matched to a gene: 4. Supplemented by reference TRBV12-5 and TRBJ2-1, the full variable domain reads DARVTQTPRHKVTEMGQEVTMRCQPILGHNTVFWYRQTMMQGLELLAYFRNRAPLDDSGMPKDRFSAEMPDATLATLKIQPSEPRDSAVYFCASGLFGGGYNEQFFGPGTRLTVL.

In its sample, this clonotype was seen many times. Written as DNA, the CDR3 is TGTGCCAGCAGTTACTCGTTCGCACCCCAGGAGACCCAGTACTTC. This sequence encodes CASSYSFAPQETQYF. The J gene is TRBJ2-5, the V gene TRBV6-6; D uncertain. The CDR3 totals 15 residues. V shed 0 bases and J shed 5 bases, with 13 bases lying between them. Germline V lookup: CDR1 MNHNY, CDR2 SVGAGI (reference sequence).

The chain has TRBV7-9 and TRBJ2-7, with D tentatively TRBD2 (6 bases). Per germline, CDR1 SEHNR and CDR2 FQNEAQ (reference sequence). With 4 bases removed from V and 0 bases from J, the gap between germline ends came to 10 bases. The CDR3 loop spans 14 amino acids. The CDR3 loop reads CASSSEGSSYEQYV. DNA for the CDR3: TGTGCCAGCAGCTCGGAGGGGAGCTCCTACGAGCAGTACGTC.

This clonotype turned up a few times. The chain employs TRBV9 and TRBJ2-7; the match to TRBD1 covers 7 bases. Trimming removed 3 bases from V and 7 bases from J; junction bases left unmatched: 10. From germline, CDR1 is SGDLS and CDR2 YYNGEE. The CDR3 length is 14 residues. CDR3 residues: CASSATGSGLEQYF. CDR3 coding DNA: TGTGCCAGCAGCGCGACAGGGTCCGGGCTTGAGCAGTACTTC. Complete variable domain (other parts from reference TRBV9 and TRBJ2-7): DSGVTQTPKHLITATGQRVTLRCSPRSGDLSVYWYQQSLDQGLQFLIQYYNGEERAKGNILERFSAQQFPDLHSELNLSSLELGDSALYFCASSATGSGLEQYFGPGTRLTVT.

In this sample, this clonotype turned up a few times. V gene TRBV10-3 combines with J gene TRBJ2-7; a weak D match, TRBD1 (6 bases). The CDR3 length is 12 residues. The germline V and J ends were trimmed by 5 bases and 3 bases, with 8 bases remaining between them. Germline V gene data show CDR1 as ENHRY and CDR2 as SYGVKD. Here the CDR3 reads CAISPDSYEQYV. DNA for the CDR3: TGTGCCATCAGTCCGGACAGCTACGAGCAGTACGTC.

Written as DNA, the CDR3 is TGCAGCGTCCAAACAGGACCATACAACTATGGCTACACCTTC. This gives the protein CSVQTGPYNYGYTF. The chain employs TRBV29-1 and TRBJ1-2; tentative D call: TRBD1 (5 bases). The V gene lost 6 bases and the J gene lost 2 bases, with 16 bases spanning the gap. The CDR3 consists of 14 residues. Germline-derived CDR1 and CDR2 are SQVTM and ANQGSEA.

This clonotype was observed at least ten times. V gene TRBV5-4 combines with J gene TRBJ2-7; no reliable D call. This CDR3 spans 12 amino acids. Trimming shortened V by 0 bases and J by 2 bases, and 3 bases separated the two germline ends. CDR1 and CDR2 from the germline V gene are SGHNT and YYREEE (reference sequence). CDR3 in amino acids: CASSLGTYEQYF. The CDR3 DNA follows: TGTGCCAGCAGCTTGGGGACCTACGAGCAGTACTTC.

This chain links TRBV7-9 with TRBJ2-6; D not certain. Germline V CDR1 and CDR2: SEHNR, FQNEAQ (reference sequence). V gave up 4 bases and J gave up 1 base, with 14 bases separating them. The CDR3 is 17 amino acids. Here the CDR3 reads CASSSGSDTSGANVLTF. In DNA, the CDR3 is TGTGCCAGCAGCTCCGGGTCAGACACTTCTGGGGCCAACGTCCTGACTTTC.

V gene TRBV12-3 or TRBV12-4 combines with J gene TRBJ2-3; possible D gene TRBD1, 5 bases. Trimming took 7 bases from V and 5 from J, leaving 13 bases between them. The CDR3 length is 13 residues. The CDR3 DNA sequence: TGTGCCAGCAAGCCGACCAGGGTAGATACGCAGTATTTT. Translating gives CASKPTRVDTQYF.

This clonotype appeared a few times. The rearrangement links TRBV4-3 to TRBJ2-7; D gene uncertain. The CDR3 runs to 16 residues. Germline CDR1 reads LGHNA; CDR2 reads YSLEER. V lost 0 bases and J 4 bases, leaving 16 bases between the germline ends. The DNA of the CDR3 is TGCGCCAGCAGCCAAGATCTTGGCAGGTACCCATACGAGCAGTACTTC. Amino acid sequence: CASSQDLGRYPYEQYF.

This chain uses TRBV29-1 with TRBJ2-2; 10 nucleotides line up with TRBD2. The CDR3 sequence is 15 residues long. Trimming at V came to 1 base and at J to 5 bases, leaving 4 bases not matched to a gene. CDR1 is SQVTM and CDR2 is ANQGSEA in the germline V gene. DNA for the CDR3: TGCAGCGTTGAAGGAGCGGGGGGGTTTACCGGGGAGCTGTTTTTT. This translates into CSVEGAGGFTGELFF.

There are a few counts of this clonotype. This sequence joins TRBV2 and TRBJ2-1; 12 nucleotides line up with TRBD1. The V and J ends lost 6 bases and 6 bases, in that order; junction bases with no gene match: 9. From germline, CDR1 is SNHLY and CDR2 FYNNEI. The CDR3 runs 16 residues. The CDR3 here is CASRVGTGGPLNEQFF. The CDR3 DNA sequence: TGTGCCAGCAGGGTTGGGACAGGGGGCCCCCTCAATGAGCAGTTCTTC.

The rearrangement joins TRBV7-2 to TRBJ1-5, with D possibly TRBD1 on 5 matching bases. Germline CDR1 SGHTA, CDR2 FQGNSA. Trimming removed 5 bases from V and 7 bases from J, with 12 bases in between. The CDR3 is made up of 13 amino acids. The chain's CDR3 is CASSQEGYQPQHF. In DNA form, the CDR3 reads TGTGCCAGCAGCCAGGAGGGGTACCAGCCCCAGCATTTT.

This clonotype was counted between two and nine times. V is TRBV6-5 and J is TRBJ2-2; D perhaps matches TRBD2 (5 bases). Germline V gene lookup returns CDR1 MNHEY and CDR2 SVGAGI. The CDR3 is made up of 18 amino acids. Trimming removed 7 bases at V and 0 bases at J, with 21 bases between. CDR3 DNA: TGTGCCAGCACCTCCGGGCCGGGGTTTAACGCGAACACCGGGGAGCTGTTTTTT. Its protein is CASTSGPGFNANTGELFF.

This clonotype was found a few times. This chain uses TRBV28 with TRBJ2-3; 12 positions match TRBD2. Germline V gene data show CDR1 as MDHEN and CDR2 as SYDVKM. Trimming removed 5 bases from V and 2 bases from J; junction bases left unmatched: 5. This CDR3 region has 16 residues. CDR3 bases: TGTGCCAGCAGTCAAGGACTAGCGGGGACCACAGATACGCAGTATTTT. Residues: CASSQGLAGTTDTQYF.

This clonotype has more than one count but fewer than ten. The V gene is TRBV7-2, the J gene TRBJ2-2; possible D gene TRBD2, 6 bases. CDR1 and CDR2 (germline): SGHTA, FQGNSA. V dropped 10 bases and J dropped 7 bases, with 13 bases sitting between them. The CDR3 contains 12 residues. DNA for the CDR3: TGTGCCACCCGAAGCGGGCTCGGGGAGCTGTTTTTT. It is translated as CATRSGLGELFF.

This clonotype was recorded a few times. J is TRBJ2-1 and V is TRBV20-1; 7 bases map to TRBD2. Losses at the gene ends were 1 base for V and 9 bases for J; bases not matched to a gene: 3. Looked up from germline, CDR1 is DFQATT and CDR2 is SNEGSKA (reference sequence). This CDR3 comprises 12 residues. The DNA for the CDR3 is TGCAGTGCTAGAGGGGGAGGGCGTGAGCAGTTCTTC. It encodes CSARGGGREQFF.

V usage is TRBV12-3 or TRBV12-4 and J usage is TRBJ2-1, with D unclear. The V end lost 6 bases, the J end lost 6 bases, and 6 bases lay between the germline ends. The CDR3 length is 11 residues. CDR3 DNA: TGTGCCAGCAGCCGACGCAATGAGCAGTTCTTC. The encoded protein is CASSRRNEQFF.

The gene calls are TRBV20-1 and TRBJ2-3; 10 nucleotides match TRBD2. There are 15 residues in the CDR3. Germline CDR1 DFQATT, CDR2 SNEGSKA (reference sequence). J was trimmed by 6 bases and V by 3 bases; bases with no gene match: 9. The DNA for the CDR3 is TGCAGTGCTAGCCTCGCTAGCGGGAGCAAGGATACGCAGTATTTT. This translates into CSASLASGSKDTQYF.

The chain has TRBV7-2 and TRBJ2-3; perhaps TRBD2 as D (5 bases). Trimming removed 0 bases at V and 3 bases at J, with 7 bases between. There are 14 residues in the CDR3. Looked up from germline, CDR1 is SGHTA and CDR2 is FQGNSA. The DNA of the CDR3 is TGTGCCAGCAGCTTAGCCAGGAGGACAGATACGCAGTATTTT. Its translation is CASSLARRTDTQYF.

In its sample, this clonotype was seen a few times. The chain joins TRBV9 to TRBJ1-2, with unresolved D. CDR3 size: 16 residues. Per the germline V gene, CDR1 is SGDLS and CDR2 is YYNGEE. The V end was cut by 3 bases, the J end by 3 bases, with 18 bases between. CDR3 DNA: TGTGCCAGCAGCGCCCGACAAGGATCCTTTGACTATGGCTACACCTTC. Residues: CASSARQGSFDYGYTF. Using reference TRBV9 and TRBJ1-2 for the parts outside the CDR3, the full variable domain is DSGVTQTPKHLITATGQRVTLRCSPRSGDLSVYWYQQSLDQGLQFLIQYYNGEERAKGNILERFSAQQFPDLHSELNLSSLELGDSALYFCASSARQGSFDYGYTFGSGTRLTVV.